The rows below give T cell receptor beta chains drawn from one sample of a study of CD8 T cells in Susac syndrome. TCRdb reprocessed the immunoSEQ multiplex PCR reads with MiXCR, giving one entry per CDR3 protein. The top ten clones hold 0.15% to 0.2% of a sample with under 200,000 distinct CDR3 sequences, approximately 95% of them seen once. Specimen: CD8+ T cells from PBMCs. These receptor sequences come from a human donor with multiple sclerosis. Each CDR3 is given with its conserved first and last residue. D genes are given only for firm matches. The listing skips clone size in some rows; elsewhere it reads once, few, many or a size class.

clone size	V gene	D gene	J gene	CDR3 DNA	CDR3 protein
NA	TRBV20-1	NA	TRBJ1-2	TGCAGTGCCACGGGGGGCACTAACTATGGCTACACCTTC	CSATGGTNYGYTF
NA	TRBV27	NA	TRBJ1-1	TGTGCCAGCAGTTGGGGTTGGGGGTCACTTGAAGCTTTCTTT	CASSWGWGSLEAFF
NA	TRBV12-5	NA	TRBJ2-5	TGTGCTAGTGCCTTGGACCCTCAAGAGACCCAGTACTTC	CASALDPQETQYF
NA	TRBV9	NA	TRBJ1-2	TGTGCCGGCACGGGGGGGAACTATGGCTACACCTTC	CAGTGGNYGYTF
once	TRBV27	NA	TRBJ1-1	TGTGCCAGCAGTTCACAGGACGAAGCTTTCTTT	CASSSQDEAFF
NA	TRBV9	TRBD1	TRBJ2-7	TGTGCCAGCAGCGGCCCGGGGACAGGGGGCTCCTACGAGCAGTACTTC	CASSGPGTGGSYEQYF
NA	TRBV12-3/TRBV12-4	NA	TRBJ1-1	TGTGCCAGCACCCTCGACAGTAAAATTCGCATGAACACTGAAGCTTTCTTT	CASTLDSKIRMNTEAFF
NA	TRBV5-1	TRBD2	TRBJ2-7	TGCGCCAGCAGCTTGTTTAGCGGGAGCTCCTACGAGCAGTACTTC	CASSLFSGSSYEQYF
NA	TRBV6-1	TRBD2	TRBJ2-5	TGTGCCAGCAGTGAACTAGTTAGCGGGGTGAGGGAGACCCAGTACTTC	CASSELVSGVRETQYF
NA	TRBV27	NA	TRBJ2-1	TGTGCCAGGGAGGGGGAGCAGTTCTTC	CAREGEQFF
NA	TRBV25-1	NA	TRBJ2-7	TGTGCCAGCAGCCCCGGGGGTAGCACCTACGAGCAGTACTTC	CASSPGGSTYEQYF
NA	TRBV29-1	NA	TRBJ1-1	TGCAGCGTTGAAGTAGTTGGCTGCACTGAAGCTTTCTTT	CSVEVVGCTEAFF
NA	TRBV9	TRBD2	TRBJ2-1	TGTGCCAGCAGCGGGACTAGCGGCAATGAGCAGTTCTTC	CASSGTSGNEQFF
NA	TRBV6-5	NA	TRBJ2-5	TGTGCCAGCAGTTACTCTTTGGGGCAAGAGACCCAGTACTTC	CASSYSLGQETQYF
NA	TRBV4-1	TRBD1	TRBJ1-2	TGCGCCAGCAGCTCCGGGACAGGGGGCCCGAACTATGGCTACACCTTC	CASSSGTGGPNYGYTF
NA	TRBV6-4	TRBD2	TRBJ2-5	TGTGCCAACAGCGGGAACCAAGAGACCCAGTACTTC	CANSGNQETQYF
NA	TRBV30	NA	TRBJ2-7	TGTGCCTGGAGTCCGGACAGTTACGAGCAGTACTTC	CAWSPDSYEQYF
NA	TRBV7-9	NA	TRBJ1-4	TGTGCCAGCAGACCTGACGGCCTGGGTGAAAAACTGTTTTTT	CASRPDGLGEKLFF
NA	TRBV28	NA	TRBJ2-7	TGTGCCAGCACCGATCCAGGGACCTACGAGCAGTACTTC	CASTDPGTYEQYF